The 30 T cell receptor beta chains in this list originate from one sample, sequenced in a study of blood T cell repertoires in COVID-19. Measured with immunoSEQ multiplex PCR; TCRdb has only the in-frame clones, and not every one. The table has 150,000 to 200,000 clones, roughly four fifths seen once. The sample consisted of peripheral blood. The receptors derive from a human donor in a cohort sampled during active COVID-19.

V gene TRBV2 combines with J gene TRBJ2-7; 7 bases line up with TRBD2. The CDR3 is 16 residues long. Germline trimming cut 2 bases from V and 3 bases from J; bases unmatched to any gene: 10. Germline CDR1 is SNHLY and CDR2 is FYNNEI. CDR3 in amino acids: CASSELRGLGIYEQYF. CDR3 DNA sequence: TGTGCCAGCAGTGAATTGCGGGGGTTGGGTATCTACGAGCAGTACTTC.

The V gene is TRBV5-1, the J gene TRBJ1-2, with D unclear. The germline CDR1 and CDR2 sequences are SGHRS and YFSETQ. This CDR3 is built from 11 residues. Trimming removed 4 bases from V and 5 bases from J, with 6 bases in between. CDR3 residues: CASSEGYGYTF. The CDR3 DNA reads TGCGCCAGCAGCGAGGGTTATGGCTACACCTTC.

The chain carries TRBV30 and TRBJ2-7; 8 nucleotides match TRBD1. The CDR3 runs 13 residues. Germline loops: CDR1 GTSNPN, CDR2 SVGIG (reference sequence). V gave up 4 bases and J gave up 6 bases; unmatched junction bases: 8. CDR3 bases: TGTGCCTGGACGAGACAGGGGAGGAGCGAGCAGTACTTC. This sequence encodes CAWTRQGRSEQYF.

The chain couples TRBV30 to TRBJ2-3; 9 bases map to TRBD1. Looked up from germline, CDR1 is GTSNPN and CDR2 is SVGIG (reference sequence). The CDR3 extends over 15 amino acids. V was clipped by 2 bases and J by 5 bases; unmatched bases: 8. CDR3 region: CAWSKAQGAGDTQYF. The CDR3 DNA sequence: TGTGCCTGGAGTAAGGCACAGGGGGCCGGAGATACGCAGTATTTT. The full variable domain, its missing parts supplied by reference TRBV30 and TRBJ2-3, is SQTIHQWPATLVQPVGSPLSLECTVEGTSNPNLYWYRQAAGRGLQLLFYSVGIGQISSEVPQNLSASRPQDRQFILSSKKLLLSDSGFYLCAWSKAQGAGDTQYFGPGTRLTVL.

This chain uses TRBV27 with TRBJ1-5; D gene uncertain. Germline CDR1 is MNHEY and CDR2 is SMNVEV (reference sequence). V was trimmed by 7 bases and J by 2 bases, leaving 21 bases between them. There are 17 residues in the CDR3. The DNA of the CDR3 is TGTGCCAGCAAACCCGGGAATCTCCGGATGGGCAATCAGCCCCAGCATTTT. Residues: CASKPGNLRMGNQPQHF.

The V call is TRBV7-2, the J call TRBJ2-3; 11 bases agree with TRBD2. The CDR3 loop spans 14 amino acids. V lost 11 bases and J lost 4; bases outside the gene matches: 8. Germline CDR1 SGHTA, CDR2 FQGNSA. CDR3: CAGASGRPPDTQYF. CDR3 nucleotide sequence: TGTGCCGGAGCTAGCGGGAGGCCCCCAGATACGCAGTATTTT. Full variable domain (missing parts from reference TRBV7-2 and TRBJ2-3): GAGVSQSPSNKVTEKGKDVELRCDPISGHTALYWYRQSLGQGLEFLIYFQGNSAPDKSGLPSDRFSAERTGGSVSTLTIQRTQQEDSAVYLCAGASGRPPDTQYFGPGTRLTVL.

The gene calls are TRBV2 and TRBJ2-5, with 8 bases lining up with TRBD2. There are 13 residues in the CDR3. V lost 10 bases, J lost 4 bases, and 8 bases stayed unmatched. Germline CDR1 reads SNHLY; CDR2 reads FYNNEI. The CDR3 loop reads CATKRGRGETQYF. CDR3 in DNA: TGTGCCACCAAGCGGGGGCGGGGAGAGACCCAGTACTTC.

This sequence joins TRBV7-9 and TRBJ2-1; 12 positions match TRBD2. The CDR3 is 16 residues long. V shed 5 bases and J 8 bases; nucleotides not matched to a gene: 10. Germline-derived CDR1 and CDR2 are SEHNR and FQNEAQ (reference sequence). The CDR3 is CASSPRLAGEVDEQFF. CDR3 coding DNA: TGTGCCAGCAGCCCTAGACTAGCGGGAGAGGTTGATGAGCAGTTCTTC.

This chain uses TRBV7-9 with TRBJ1-4; perhaps TRBD1 as D (5 bases). Germline V gene sequence: CDR1 SEHNR, CDR2 FQNEAQ (reference sequence). The CDR3 is 16 residues long. Trimming removed 1 base at V and 0 bases at J, with 9 bases between. This chain's CDR3 is CASSLGGGATNEKLFF. CDR3 sequence (DNA): TGTGCCAGCAGCTTAGGGGGCGGTGCAACTAATGAAAAACTGTTTTTT.

The chain is built from TRBV12-3 or TRBV12-4 and TRBJ2-7; 7 bases match TRBD1. Unmatched junction bases numbered 5, after V lost 6 bases and J lost 3 bases. The CDR3 extends over 13 amino acids. The CDR3 sequence: CASRVDRSYEQYF. The CDR3, as DNA: TGTGCCAGCAGGGTGGACAGGAGCTACGAGCAGTACTTC.

This chain links TRBV4-3 with TRBJ2-1; TRBD2 aligns across 10 bases. J gave up 10 bases and V 1 base, and 13 bases lay outside the gene matches. Germline V CDR1 and CDR2: LGHNA, YSLEER. The CDR3 sequence is 17 residues long. CDR3 DNA sequence: TGCGCCAGCAGCCAAGGGGGGGGACTAGCGCCTTCCGAGGAGCAGTTCTTC. Translated: CASSQGGGLAPSEEQFF.

This clone has a single count. The V call is TRBV27, the J call TRBJ2-7; 10 bases line up with TRBD1. CDR3 length: 15 residues. Germline values: CDR1 MNHEY, CDR2 SMNVEV (reference sequence). The ends lost 2 bases at V and 5 bases at J; junction bases unmatched: 6. CDR3 sequence (DNA): TGTGCCAGCAGTTTACTCCGGGACAGGGGCCACGAGCAGTACTTC. This gives the protein CASSLLRDRGHEQYF.

In regard to this clone: Other DNA sequences in the sample encode the same CDR3. The chain carries TRBV19 and TRBJ1-2, with D unresolved. Germline CDR1 reads LNHDA; CDR2 reads SQIVND (reference sequence). The CDR3 extends over 14 amino acids. V lost 5 bases, J lost 0 bases, and 10 bases lay in between. The CDR3 loop reads CASSGQAANYGYTF. In nucleotides, the CDR3 is TGTGCCAGTAGTGGGCAGGCAGCTAACTATGGCTACACCTTC.

The CDR3 DNA reads TGTGCCAGCAGTTTGTCCCCCCTCGCCACGGCGAACACCGGGGAGCTGTTTTTT. Amino acid sequence: CASSLSPLATANTGELFF. The chain has TRBV27 and TRBJ2-2; D is uncertain. Germline CDR1 MNHEY, CDR2 SMNVEV (reference sequence). This CDR3 is 18 amino acids long. V gave up 3 bases and J gave up 0 bases, with 17 bases separating them.

The chain links TRBV4-1 to TRBJ1-6; D uncertain. V dropped 5 bases and J dropped 14 bases, with 7 bases sitting between them. From germline, CDR1 is MGHRA and CDR2 YSYEKL. CDR3 length: 10 residues. The chain's CDR3 is CASSTLSLHF. The CDR3 DNA reads TGCGCCAGCAGCACTCTATCCCTCCACTTT.

The V and J genes are TRBV4-3 and TRBJ2-3; 8 bases are a match to TRBD2. After removal of 0 bases from V and 4 bases from J, the junction contained 9 bases not matched to a gene. CDR1 LGHNA and CDR2 YSLEER come from the germline V gene. The CDR3 loop spans 17 amino acids. The CDR3 DNA reads TGCGCCAGCAGCCAAGATTCCACCGGGACTAGGGCAGATACGCAGTATTTT. It encodes CASSQDSTGTRADTQYF.

This clone was picked up a small number of times. The genes are TRBV11-1 and TRBJ2-7, with TRBD1 matching 9 bases. V was pared by 4 bases and J by 5 bases, with 12 bases of the junction left unmatched. CDR1 and CDR2 (germline): SGHAT, FQDESV (reference sequence). The CDR3 is made up of 16 amino acids. This CDR3 reads CASSSRFRDRDHEQYF. CDR3 in DNA: TGTGCCAGCAGCTCCCGTTTCCGGGACAGGGACCACGAGCAGTACTTC.

The rearrangement joins TRBV5-8 to TRBJ2-4, with 7 nucleotides matching TRBD1. With V trimmed by 5 bases and J by 2 bases, 4 bases remained unmatched. CDR3 length: 14 amino acids. Germline CDR1 is SGHTS and CDR2 is YDEGEE. CDR3 loop: CASRTGTPKNIQYF. CDR3 DNA: TGTGCCAGCAGGACAGGGACACCCAAAAACATTCAGTACTTC.

The chain recombines TRBV6-5 with TRBJ1-1; TRBD1 might be the D (6 bases). The CDR3 length is 13 residues. The V gene lost 6 bases and the J gene lost 4 bases, with 12 bases spanning the gap. Germline lookup yields CDR1 MNHEY and CDR2 SVGAGI. This CDR3 reads CASRRTVITEAFF. In DNA, the CDR3 is TGTGCCAGCAGAAGGACAGTTATCACTGAAGCTTTCTTT.

This clone occurred a few times. The chain joins TRBV7-2 to TRBJ1-3, with TRBD1 matching over 7 bases. The CDR3 contains 13 residues. Germline V gives CDR1 SGHTA, CDR2 FQGNSA. V trimming: 5 bases; J trimming: 8 bases; junction bases outside the gene matches: 6. CDR3 in amino acids: CASSRQGSDTIYF. CDR3 DNA sequence: TGTGCCAGCAGCCGACAGGGATCGGACACCATATATTTT. Full variable domain (missing parts from reference TRBV7-2 and TRBJ1-3): GAGVSQSPSNKVTEKGKDVELRCDPISGHTALYWYRQSLGQGLEFLIYFQGNSAPDKSGLPSDRFSAERTGGSVSTLTIQRTQQEDSAVYLCASSRQGSDTIYFGEGSWLTVV.

The chain carries TRBV7-2 and TRBJ2-5; 12 bases match TRBD2. The trim removed 2 bases at V and 5 bases at J, leaving 6 bases unmatched. The CDR3 consists of 16 residues. Germline CDR1 is SGHTA and CDR2 is FQGNSA. The CDR3 region has the DNA TGTGCCAGCAGCTTATTGACTAGCGGGAGCCGTGAGACCCAGTACTTC. Residues: CASSLLTSGSRETQYF. Together with reference TRBV7-2 and TRBJ2-5, the CDR3 gives the full variable domain: GAGVSQSPSNKVTEKGKDVELRCDPISGHTALYWYRQSLGQGLEFLIYFQGNSAPDKSGLPSDRFSAERTGGSVSTLTIQRTQQEDSAVYLCASSLLTSGSRETQYFGPGTRLLVL.

Ten or more counts support this clone. This chain connects TRBV5-4 to TRBJ2-6; 9 bases agree with TRBD2. The CDR3 covers 17 residues. V was clipped by 0 bases and J by 0 bases; unmatched bases: 1. CDR1 is SGHNT, CDR2 YYREEE, per germline (reference sequence). The CDR3 region is CASSLAGLASGANVLTF. The CDR3 DNA is TGTGCCAGCAGCTTGGCGGGACTAGCCTCTGGGGCCAACGTCCTGACTTTC.

This clone was detected only once. The J gene is TRBJ2-1, the V gene TRBV18; TRBD2 matches at 9 bases. This CDR3 spans 14 amino acids. The V gene end was trimmed by 2 bases and the J gene end by 4 bases; junction bases not matched to a gene: 0. The germline CDR1 and CDR2 sequences are KGHSH and LQKENI. CDR3 in DNA: TGTGCCAGCTCACCAGCGGGGGGGTACAATGAGCAGTTCTTC. Translated: CASSPAGGYNEQFF.

V usage is TRBV4-3 and J usage is TRBJ2-1; TRBD2 agrees at 13 bases. J lost 0 bases, V lost 2 bases, and 7 bases had no gene match. This CDR3 has 19 amino acids. CDR1 and CDR2 from the germline V gene are LGHNA and YSLEER. This CDR3 reads CASSQRTSGRSPSYNEQFF. The CDR3 DNA is TGCGCCAGCAGCCAAAGGACTAGCGGGAGATCCCCCTCCTACAATGAGCAGTTCTTC.

The V gene is TRBV7-2, the J gene TRBJ2-7; D ambiguous. Germline CDR1 SGHTA, CDR2 FQGNSA. The ends were cut back, 1 base at V and 7 bases at J, with 11 bases in the middle. CDR3 length: 13 residues. The CDR3 sequence: CASSLGPLQEQYF. CDR3 in DNA: TGTGCCAGCAGCTTAGGACCCTTACAGGAGCAGTACTTC. The entire variable domain, with the rest obtained from reference TRBV7-2 and TRBJ2-7, is as follows: GAGVSQSPSNKVTEKGKDVELRCDPISGHTALYWYRQSLGQGLEFLIYFQGNSAPDKSGLPSDRFSAERTGGSVSTLTIQRTQQEDSAVYLCASSLGPLQEQYFGPGTRLTVT.

J is TRBJ1-5 and V is TRBV27; 9 bases agree with TRBD1. Unmatched junction bases numbered 5, after V lost 1 base and J lost 7 bases. This CDR3 is 15 amino acids long. Germline values: CDR1 MNHEY, CDR2 SMNVEV (reference sequence). As DNA, the CDR3 is TGTGCCAGCAGTTTATACAGGGGGCATGACCAGCCCCAGCATTTT. This codes for CASSLYRGHDQPQHF.

CDR3: CASNKTGAGANVLTF. CDR3 DNA: TGTGCCAGCAACAAAACAGGGGCTGGGGCCAACGTCCTGACTTTC. The chain is built from TRBV7-9 and TRBJ2-6; 7 positions match TRBD1. Looked up from germline, CDR1 is SEHNR and CDR2 is FQNEAQ (reference sequence). The CDR3 is 15 residues long. V lost 7 bases and J lost 2; bases outside the gene matches: 5.

This chain connects TRBV7-9 to TRBJ1-2; D ambiguous. This CDR3 has 13 amino acids. CDR1 and CDR2 (germline): SEHNR, FQNEAQ (reference sequence). Trimming removed 4 bases at V and 8 bases at J, with 14 bases between. DNA for the CDR3: TGTGCCAGCAGCTCCAACGTCTTCGAGGGCTACACCTTC. Translating gives CASSSNVFEGYTF.

The chain is built from TRBV7-2 and TRBJ2-7; D remains unclear. Germline loops: CDR1 SGHTA, CDR2 FQGNSA. The V gene lost 1 base and the J gene lost 4 bases, with 8 bases spanning the gap. There are 13 residues in the CDR3. CDR3 residues: CASSLGLYYEQYF. CDR3 nucleotide sequence: TGTGCCAGCAGCTTAGGCCTCTATTACGAGCAGTACTTC.

The J gene is TRBJ2-5, the V gene TRBV9, with TRBD1 matching 9 bases. The J segment lost 2 bases and the V segment lost 3 bases, leaving 8 bases of the junction unmatched. Germline CDR1 is SGDLS and CDR2 is YYNGEE. This CDR3 has 16 amino acids. CDR3 in amino acids: CASSARRTGEQETQYF. CDR3 nucleotide sequence: TGTGCCAGCAGCGCGAGGAGGACAGGGGAGCAAGAGACCCAGTACTTC.